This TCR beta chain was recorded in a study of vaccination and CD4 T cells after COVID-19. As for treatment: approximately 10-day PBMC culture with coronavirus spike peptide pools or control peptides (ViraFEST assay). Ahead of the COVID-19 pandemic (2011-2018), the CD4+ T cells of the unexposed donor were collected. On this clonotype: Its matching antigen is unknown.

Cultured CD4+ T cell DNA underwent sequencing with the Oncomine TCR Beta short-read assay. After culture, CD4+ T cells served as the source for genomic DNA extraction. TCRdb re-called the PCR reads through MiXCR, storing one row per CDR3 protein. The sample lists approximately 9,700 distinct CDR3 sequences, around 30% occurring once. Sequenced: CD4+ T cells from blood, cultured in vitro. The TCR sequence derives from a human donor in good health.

CDR3: CASSQKGDTEAFF. CDR3 bases: TGTGCCAGTAGTCAGAAGGGGGACACTGAAGCTTTCTTT. The V call is TRBV19, the J call TRBJ1-1; the D gene is possibly TRBD1 (6 bases). CDR3 length equals 13 residues. The V end lost 5 bases, the J end lost 3 bases, and 10 bases lay between the germline ends. CDR1 is LNHDA and CDR2 is SQIVND in the germline V gene (reference sequence). Variable domain in full (rest from reference TRBV19 and TRBJ1-1): DGGITQSPKYLFRKEGQNVTLSCEQNLNHDAMYWYRQDPGQGLRLIYYSQIVNDFQKGDIAEGYSVSREKKESFPLTVTSAQKNPTAFYLCASSQKGDTEAFFGQGTRLTVV.